This TCR beta chain was profiled in a study of blood T cell repertoires in COVID-19. Study context: The analysed material was cDNA or gDNA that came from T cells, B-cell-depleted T cells, or PBMCs.

Participants reported their clinical history, and cohort assignment relied on those reports. Exposed enrollees had met someone with a PCR-confirmed or clinician-diagnosed COVID-19 case at some point within the 2 weeks before study entry. Clones were sequenced by immunoSEQ multiplex PCR, and TCRdb holds only the in-frame ones, with some missing. The sample holds roughly 200,000 clones, around nine tenths seen once. The CDR3 loop spans 14 amino acids. The germline gives CDR1 SGHAT, CDR2 FQNNGV. V dropped 1 base and J dropped 6 bases, with 12 bases sitting between them. This TCR was sampled from a woman aged 25 to 39 who had been exposed to COVID-19. The sequenced sample consisted of PBMCs or T cells enriched from blood (not recorded which). V usage is TRBV11-2 and J usage is TRBJ1-2, with D uncertain. This chain's CDR3 is CASSLVQGGDGYTF. For the CDR3, the DNA is TGTGCCAGCAGCTTAGTCCAAGGTGGAGATGGCTACACCTTC.